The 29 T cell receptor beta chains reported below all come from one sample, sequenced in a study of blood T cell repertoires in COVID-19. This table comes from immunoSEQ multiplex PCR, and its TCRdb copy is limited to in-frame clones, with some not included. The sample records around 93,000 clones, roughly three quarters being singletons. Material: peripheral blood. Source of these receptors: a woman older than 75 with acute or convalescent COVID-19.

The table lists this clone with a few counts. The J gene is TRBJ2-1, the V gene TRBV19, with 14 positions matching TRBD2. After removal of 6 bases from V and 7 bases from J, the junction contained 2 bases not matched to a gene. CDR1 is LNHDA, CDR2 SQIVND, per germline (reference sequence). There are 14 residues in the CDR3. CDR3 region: CASSRTSGRNEQFF. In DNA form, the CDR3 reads TGTGCCAGTAGCAGGACTAGCGGGAGGAATGAGCAGTTCTTC.

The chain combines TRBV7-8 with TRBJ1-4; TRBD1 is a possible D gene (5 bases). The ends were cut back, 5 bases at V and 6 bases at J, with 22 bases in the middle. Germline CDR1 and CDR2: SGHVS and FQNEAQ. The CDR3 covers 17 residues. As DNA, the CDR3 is TGTGCCAGCAGCCCCGCGGGACGGCGCTTGATCGATGAAAAACTGTTTTTT. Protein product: CASSPAGRRLIDEKLFF.

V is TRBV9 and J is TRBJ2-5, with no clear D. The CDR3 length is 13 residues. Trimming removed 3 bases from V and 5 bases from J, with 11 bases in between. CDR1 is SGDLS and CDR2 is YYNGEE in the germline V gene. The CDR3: CASSALPEETQYF. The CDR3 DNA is TGTGCCAGCAGCGCCTTACCGGAGGAGACCCAGTACTTC. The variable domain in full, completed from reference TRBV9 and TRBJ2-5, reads DSGVTQTPKHLITATGQRVTLRCSPRSGDLSVYWYQQSLDQGLQFLIQYYNGEERAKGNILERFSAQQFPDLHSELNLSSLELGDSALYFCASSALPEETQYFGPGTRLLVL.

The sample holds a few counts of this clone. The CDR3, as DNA: TGCGCCAGCAGCTTGGGTGCACTCCTCCCGCGGAGCTCCTATAATTCACCCCTCCACTTT. Residues: CASSLGALLPRSSYNSPLHF. The V call is TRBV5-1, the J call TRBJ1-6; no clear D gene. Looked up from germline, CDR1 is SGHRS and CDR2 is YFSETQ. Trimming cost V 0 bases and J 0 bases, with 19 bases left between them. The CDR3 totals 20 residues.

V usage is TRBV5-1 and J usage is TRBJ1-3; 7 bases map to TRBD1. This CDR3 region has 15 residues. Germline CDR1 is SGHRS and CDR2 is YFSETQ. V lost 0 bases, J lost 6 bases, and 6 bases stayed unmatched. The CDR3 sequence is CASSLDAGGINTIYF. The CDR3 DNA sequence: TGCGCCAGCAGCTTGGATGCAGGGGGAATAAACACCATATATTTT.

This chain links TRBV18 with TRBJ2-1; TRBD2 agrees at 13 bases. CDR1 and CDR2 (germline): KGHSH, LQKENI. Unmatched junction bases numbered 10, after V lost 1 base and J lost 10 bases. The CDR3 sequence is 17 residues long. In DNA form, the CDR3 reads TGTGCCAGCTCACCACAGGGACTAGCGGGGACGAACGGAGAGCAGTTCTTC. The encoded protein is CASSPQGLAGTNGEQFF.

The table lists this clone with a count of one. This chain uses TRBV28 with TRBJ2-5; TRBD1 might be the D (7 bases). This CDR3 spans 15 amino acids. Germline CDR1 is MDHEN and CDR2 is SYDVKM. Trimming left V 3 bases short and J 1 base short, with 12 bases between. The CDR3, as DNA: TGTGCCAGCAGTTTGGGCGGGACAGTCCAAGAGACCCAGTACTTC. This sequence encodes CASSLGGTVQETQYF. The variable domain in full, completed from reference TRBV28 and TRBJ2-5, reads DVKVTQSSRYLVKRTGEKVFLECVQDMDHENMFWYRQDPGLGLRLIYFSYDVKMKEKGDIPEGYSVSREKKERFSLILESASTNQTSMYLCASSLGGTVQETQYFGPGTRLLVL.

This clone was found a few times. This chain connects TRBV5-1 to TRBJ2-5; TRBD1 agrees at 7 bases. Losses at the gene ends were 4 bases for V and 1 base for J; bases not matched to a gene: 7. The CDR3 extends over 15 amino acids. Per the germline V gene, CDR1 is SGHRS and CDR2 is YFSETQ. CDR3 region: CASSGTGTAQETQYF. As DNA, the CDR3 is TGCGCCAGCAGCGGAACCGGGACAGCCCAAGAGACCCAGTACTTC.

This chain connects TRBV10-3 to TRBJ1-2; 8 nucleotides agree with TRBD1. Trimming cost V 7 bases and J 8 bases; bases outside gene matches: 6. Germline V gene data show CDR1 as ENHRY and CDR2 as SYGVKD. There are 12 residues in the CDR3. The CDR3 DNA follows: TGTGCCATCAAGGCAGGGGGCGACGGCTACACCTTC. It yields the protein CAIKAGGDGYTF.

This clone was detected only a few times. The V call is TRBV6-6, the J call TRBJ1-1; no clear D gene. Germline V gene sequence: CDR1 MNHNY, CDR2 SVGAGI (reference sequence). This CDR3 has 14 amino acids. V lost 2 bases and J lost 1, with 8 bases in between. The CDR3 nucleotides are TGTGCCAGCAGTTACGACACACGGAACACTGAAGCTTTCTTT. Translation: CASSYDTRNTEAFF.

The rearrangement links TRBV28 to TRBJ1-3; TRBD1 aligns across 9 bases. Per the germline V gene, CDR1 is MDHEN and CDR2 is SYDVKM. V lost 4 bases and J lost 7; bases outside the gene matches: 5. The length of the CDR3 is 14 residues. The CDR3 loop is CASSSGQGTNTIYF. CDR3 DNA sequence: TGTGCCAGCAGTTCCGGACAGGGGACGAACACCATATATTTT.

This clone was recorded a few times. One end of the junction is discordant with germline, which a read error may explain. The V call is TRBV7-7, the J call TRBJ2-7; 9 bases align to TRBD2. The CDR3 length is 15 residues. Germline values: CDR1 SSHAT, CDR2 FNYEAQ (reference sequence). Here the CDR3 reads CASSRGLAGSYEQYF. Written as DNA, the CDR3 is TGTGCTAGCAGCCGCGGGCTAGCGGGGTCCTACGAGCAGTACTTC.

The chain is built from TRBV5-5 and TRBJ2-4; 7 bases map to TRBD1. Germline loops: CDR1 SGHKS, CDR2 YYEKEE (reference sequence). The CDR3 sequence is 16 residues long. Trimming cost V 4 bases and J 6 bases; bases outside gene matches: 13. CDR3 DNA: TGTGCCAGCAGCCTTCCCCCGGACAGGTGGGGAAACATTCAGTACTTC. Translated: CASSLPPDRWGNIQYF.

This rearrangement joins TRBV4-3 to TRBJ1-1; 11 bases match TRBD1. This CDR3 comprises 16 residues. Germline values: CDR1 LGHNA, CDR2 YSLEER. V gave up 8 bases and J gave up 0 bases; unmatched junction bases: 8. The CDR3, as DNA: TGCGCCAGCCGTTCCGGGACAGGGGGTGTGAACACTGAAGCTTTCTTT. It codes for CASRSGTGGVNTEAFF.

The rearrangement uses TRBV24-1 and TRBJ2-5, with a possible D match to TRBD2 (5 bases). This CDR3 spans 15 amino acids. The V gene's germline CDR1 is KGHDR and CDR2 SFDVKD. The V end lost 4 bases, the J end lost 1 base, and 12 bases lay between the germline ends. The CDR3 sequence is CATSESYRGQETQYF. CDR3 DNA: TGTGCCACCAGTGAATCCTACCGGGGCCAAGAGACCCAGTACTTC.

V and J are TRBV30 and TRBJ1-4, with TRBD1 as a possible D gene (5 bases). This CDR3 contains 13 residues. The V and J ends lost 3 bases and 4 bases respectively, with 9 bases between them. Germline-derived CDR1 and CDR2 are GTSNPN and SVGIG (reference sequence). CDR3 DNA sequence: TGTGCCTGGAGCGTGGGGCTTAATGAAAAACTGTTTTTT. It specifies CAWSVGLNEKLFF. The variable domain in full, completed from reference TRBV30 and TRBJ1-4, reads SQTIHQWPATLVQPVGSPLSLECTVEGTSNPNLYWYRQAAGRGLQLLFYSVGIGQISSEVPQNLSASRPQDRQFILSSKKLLLSDSGFYLCAWSVGLNEKLFFGSGTQLSVL.

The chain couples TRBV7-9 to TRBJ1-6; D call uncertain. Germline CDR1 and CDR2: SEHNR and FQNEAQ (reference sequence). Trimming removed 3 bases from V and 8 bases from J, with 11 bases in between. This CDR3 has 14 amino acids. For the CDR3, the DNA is TGTGCCAGCAGCTTTTTTGAGTACGATTCACCCCTCCACTTT. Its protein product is CASSFFEYDSPLHF.

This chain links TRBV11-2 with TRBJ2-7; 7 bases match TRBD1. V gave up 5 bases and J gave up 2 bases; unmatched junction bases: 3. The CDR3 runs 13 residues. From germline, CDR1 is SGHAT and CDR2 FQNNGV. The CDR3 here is CASSNQGAYEQYF. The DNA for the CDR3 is TGTGCCAGCAGCAACCAGGGGGCCTACGAGCAGTACTTC.

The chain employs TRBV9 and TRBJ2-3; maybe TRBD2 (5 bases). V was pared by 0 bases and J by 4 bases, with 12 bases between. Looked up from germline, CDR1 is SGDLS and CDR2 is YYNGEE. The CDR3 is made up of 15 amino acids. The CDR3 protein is CASSVGALVADTQYF. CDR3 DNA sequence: TGTGCCAGCAGCGTAGGGGCACTAGTGGCAGATACGCAGTATTTT.

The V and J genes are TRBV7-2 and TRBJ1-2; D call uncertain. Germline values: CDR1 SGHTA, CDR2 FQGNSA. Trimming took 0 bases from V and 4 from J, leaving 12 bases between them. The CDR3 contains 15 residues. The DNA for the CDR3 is TGTGCCAGCAGCTTAGCGGGTAGAGGGAGCTATGGCTACACCTTC. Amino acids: CASSLAGRGSYGYTF.

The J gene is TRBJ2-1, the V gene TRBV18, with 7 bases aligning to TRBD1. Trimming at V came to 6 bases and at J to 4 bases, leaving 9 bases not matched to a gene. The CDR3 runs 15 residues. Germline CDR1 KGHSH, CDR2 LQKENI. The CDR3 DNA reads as TGTGCCAGCTCTAACAGGGGCAATCGTTACAATGAGCAGTTCTTC. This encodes CASSNRGNRYNEQFF.

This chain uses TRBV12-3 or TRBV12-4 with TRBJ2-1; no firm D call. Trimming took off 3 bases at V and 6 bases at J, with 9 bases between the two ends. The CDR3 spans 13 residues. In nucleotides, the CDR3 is TGTGCCAGCAGTTTTGGCAGGCCCAATGAGCAGTTCTTC. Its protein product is CASSFGRPNEQFF.

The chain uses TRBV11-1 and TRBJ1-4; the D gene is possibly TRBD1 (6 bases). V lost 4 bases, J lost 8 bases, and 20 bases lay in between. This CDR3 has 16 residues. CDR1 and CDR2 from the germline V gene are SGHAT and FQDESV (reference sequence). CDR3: CASSSGDRSLFEKLFF. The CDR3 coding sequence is TGTGCCAGCAGCTCCGGCGACAGGAGCCTTTTCGAAAAACTGTTTTTT.

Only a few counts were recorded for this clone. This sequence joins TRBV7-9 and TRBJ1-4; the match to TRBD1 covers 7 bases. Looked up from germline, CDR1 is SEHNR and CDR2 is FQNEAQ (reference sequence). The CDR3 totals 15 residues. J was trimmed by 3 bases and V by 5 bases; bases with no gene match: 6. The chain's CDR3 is CASSPLTGPNEKLFF. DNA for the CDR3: TGTGCCAGCAGCCCCCTGACAGGGCCTAATGAAAAACTGTTTTTT.

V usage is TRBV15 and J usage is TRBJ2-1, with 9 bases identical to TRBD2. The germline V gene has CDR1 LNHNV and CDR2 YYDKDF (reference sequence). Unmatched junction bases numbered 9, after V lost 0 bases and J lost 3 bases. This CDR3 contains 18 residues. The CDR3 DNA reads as TGTGCCACCAGCAGAGAAGAAGCGGGGGGCCCTCTCTACAATGAGCAGTTCTTC. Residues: CATSREEAGGPLYNEQFF.

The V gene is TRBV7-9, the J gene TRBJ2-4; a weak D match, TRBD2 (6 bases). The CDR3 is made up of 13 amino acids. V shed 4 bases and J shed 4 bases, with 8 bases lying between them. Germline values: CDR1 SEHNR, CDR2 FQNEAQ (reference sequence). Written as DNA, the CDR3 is TGTGCCAGCAGCTCGGGAGATAAAAACATTCAGTACTTC. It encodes CASSSGDKNIQYF. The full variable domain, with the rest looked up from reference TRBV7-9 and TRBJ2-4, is DTGVSQNPRHKITKRGQNVTFRCDPISEHNRLYWYRQTLGQGPEFLTYFQNEAQLEKSRLLSDRFSAERPKGSFSTLEIQRTEQGDSAMYLCASSSGDKNIQYFGAGTRLSVL.

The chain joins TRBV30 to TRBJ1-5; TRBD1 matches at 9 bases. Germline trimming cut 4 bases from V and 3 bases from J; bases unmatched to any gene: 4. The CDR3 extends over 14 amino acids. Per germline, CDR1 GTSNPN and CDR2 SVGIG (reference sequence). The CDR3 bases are TGTGCCTGGACCGGGACAGGGTACAATCAGCCCCAGCATTTT. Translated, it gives CAWTGTGYNQPQHF.

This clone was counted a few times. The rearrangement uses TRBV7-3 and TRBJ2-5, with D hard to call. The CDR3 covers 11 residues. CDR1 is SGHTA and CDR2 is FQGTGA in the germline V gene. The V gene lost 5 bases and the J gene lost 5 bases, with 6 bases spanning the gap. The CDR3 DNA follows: TGTGCCAGCAGCAACGGGGAGACCCAGTACTTC. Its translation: CASSNGETQYF.

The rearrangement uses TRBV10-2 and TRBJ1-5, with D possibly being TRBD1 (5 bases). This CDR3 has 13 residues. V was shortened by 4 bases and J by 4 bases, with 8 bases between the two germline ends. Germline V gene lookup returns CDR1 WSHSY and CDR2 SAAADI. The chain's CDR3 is CASSATENQPQHF. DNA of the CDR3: TGCGCCAGCAGTGCGACAGAGAATCAGCCCCAGCATTTT.